A single sample gave rise to the 24 T cell receptor beta chains below, sequenced in a study of cytomegalovirus exposure and HLA in healthy donors. Researchers ran the PCR with 60 Vbeta and 13 Jbeta primers. Method: immunoSEQ multiplex PCR; TCRdb's copy keeps in-frame clones and lacks some. This table holds 90,000 to 140,000 clones, more than 80% found once. Sequencing was carried out using PBMCs. The receptors come from a man younger than 30 in good health and CMV-seronegative.

The J gene is TRBJ2-7, the V gene TRBV18, with 10 bases identical to TRBD2. Trimming cost V 6 bases and J 6 bases; bases outside gene matches: 8. In germline, CDR1 is KGHSH, CDR2 LQKENI. The CDR3 contains 14 residues. The CDR3 DNA follows: TGTGCCAGCTCGGCCAGCGGGAGGGCTGGCGAGCAGTACTTC. It specifies CASSASGRAGEQYF.

The J gene is TRBJ2-1, the V gene TRBV7-8; 11 nucleotides agree with TRBD2. Germline V gene sequence: CDR1 SGHVS, CDR2 FQNEAQ. V gave up 4 bases and J gave up 0 bases; unmatched junction bases: 8. The CDR3 covers 18 residues. This CDR3 is CASSSGSGRASSYNEQFF. Here the CDR3 DNA reads TGTGCCAGCAGCTCAGGTAGCGGGAGGGCAAGCTCCTACAATGAGCAGTTCTTC.

The J gene is TRBJ1-4, the V gene TRBV5-4, with D unresolved. V was trimmed by 0 bases and J by 1 base, leaving 7 bases between them. Per germline, CDR1 SGHNT and CDR2 YYREEE (reference sequence). The length of the CDR3 is 15 residues. CDR3 sequence reads: CASSLEGVTNEKLFF. The CDR3 nucleotides read TGTGCCAGCAGCTTGGAGGGAGTAACTAATGAAAAACTGTTTTTT.

The chain carries TRBV15 and TRBJ2-5; possibly TRBD2 for D (5 bases). Germline V lookup: CDR1 LNHNV, CDR2 YYDKDF (reference sequence). Deletions cut 3 bases from V and 5 bases from J, with 16 bases between. This CDR3 has 15 residues. Here the CDR3 DNA reads TGTGCCACCAGCAGGCCCAAGAGCGGATGGGAGACCCAGTACTTC. It translates to CATSRPKSGWETQYF.

V and J are TRBV11-2 and TRBJ2-6; no firm D call. Germline V gives CDR1 SGHAT, CDR2 FQNNGV. The CDR3 is made up of 17 amino acids. Trimming stripped 1 base from V and 2 bases from J, with 12 bases between. DNA of the CDR3: TGTGCCAGCAGCTTAGGTTCAACTCCGGCTGGGGCCAACGTCCTGACTTTC. Its protein product is CASSLGSTPAGANVLTF.

The chain has TRBV12-5 and TRBJ1-6, with 10 bases fitting TRBD1. V was clipped by 3 bases and J by 10 bases; unmatched bases: 6. The CDR3 is 15 residues long. Germline values: CDR1 LGHNT, CDR2 FRNRAP. The CDR3 coding sequence is TGTGCTAGTGGTTTACTAGGGACAGGGGACTCACCCCTCCACTTT. It yields the protein CASGLLGTGDSPLHF.

This clone was observed a handful of times. The chain combines TRBV7-9 with TRBJ2-1, with D maybe TRBD2 (7 bases). The CDR3 runs 17 residues. Germline CDR1 SEHNR, CDR2 FQNEAQ (reference sequence). V was cut by 7 bases and J by 6 bases, with 25 bases left in between. CDR3 in DNA: TGTGCCAGCAACCATGGGGGGGCCTCACTTAATCTCAATGAGCAGTTCTTC. Translating it yields CASNHGGASLNLNEQFF.

The V gene is TRBV6-1, the J gene TRBJ2-5, with 9 nucleotides matching TRBD2. J gave up 7 bases and V 7 bases, and 4 bases lay outside the gene matches. This CDR3 contains 12 residues. The germline V gene has CDR1 MNHNS and CDR2 SASEGT. Here the CDR3 reads CASTGLALTQYF. The DNA for the CDR3 is TGTGCCAGCACCGGACTAGCGTTGACCCAGTACTTC.

The V gene is TRBV7-2, the J gene TRBJ1-1, with TRBD1 as a possible D gene (6 bases). CDR1 SGHTA and CDR2 FQGNSA come from the germline V gene. V was trimmed by 5 bases and J by 10 bases, leaving 14 bases between them. This CDR3 spans 12 amino acids. CDR3 region: CASSIGQRTAFF. In DNA, the CDR3 is TGTGCCAGCAGCATTGGACAGAGGACAGCTTTCTTT. Combining the CDR3 with reference TRBV7-2 and TRBJ1-1 gives the whole variable domain GAGVSQSPSNKVTEKGKDVELRCDPISGHTALYWYRQSLGQGLEFLIYFQGNSAPDKSGLPSDRFSAERTGGSVSTLTIQRTQQEDSAVYLCASSIGQRTAFFGQGTRLTVV.

The chain has TRBV7-3 and TRBJ1-1; D gene unclear. CDR1 and CDR2 from the germline V gene are SGHTA and FQGTGA. The CDR3 covers 14 residues. The V end was cut by 5 bases, the J end by 1 base, with 11 bases between. CDR3 residues: CASSPGVKNTEAFF. The CDR3, as DNA: TGTGCCAGCAGCCCGGGAGTTAAGAACACTGAAGCTTTCTTT. Drawing the rest from reference TRBV7-3 and TRBJ1-1, the complete variable domain is GAGVSQTPSNKVTEKGKYVELRCDPISGHTALYWYRQSLGQGPEFLIYFQGTGAADDSGLPNDRFFAVRPEGSVSTLKIQRTERGDSAVYLCASSPGVKNTEAFFGQGTRLTVV.

The chain links TRBV2 to TRBJ1-1; D gene unclear. Trimming took off 4 bases at V and 5 bases at J, with 11 bases between the two ends. Germline V gene sequence: CDR1 SNHLY, CDR2 FYNNEI. This CDR3 contains 13 residues. The CDR3 sequence: CASSGATWTEAFF. The DNA of the CDR3 is TGTGCCAGCAGTGGGGCCACGTGGACTGAAGCTTTCTTT.

The V and J genes are TRBV4-3 and TRBJ2-7; 8 bases are shared with TRBD2. Germline V gene sequence: CDR1 LGHNA, CDR2 YSLEER. The trim removed 0 bases at V and 2 bases at J, leaving 3 bases unmatched. The length of the CDR3 is 15 residues. This CDR3 reads CASSQDPGGPYEQYF. The CDR3 DNA reads TGCGCCAGCAGCCAAGACCCGGGAGGGCCCTACGAGCAGTACTTC.

The rearrangement joins TRBV2 to TRBJ2-1; D is possibly TRBD1 (6 bases). This CDR3 is 16 amino acids long. Trimming pared 6 bases from V and 0 bases from J, leaving 15 bases between. Germline CDR1 reads SNHLY; CDR2 reads FYNNEI. This chain's CDR3 is CASRGARLHSYNEQFF. The CDR3 bases are TGTGCCAGCAGGGGGGCCCGACTCCACTCCTACAATGAGCAGTTCTTC.

The gene calls are TRBV29-1 and TRBJ1-2; 10 bases line up with TRBD1. The CDR3 contains 15 residues. V shed 3 bases and J 8 bases; nucleotides not matched to a gene: 12. CDR1 and CDR2 from the germline V gene are SQVTM and ANQGSEA. CDR3 protein: CSVDLLGTGEDGYTF. The CDR3 DNA is TGCAGCGTTGATCTTCTAGGGACAGGGGAGGACGGCTACACCTTC. Complete variable domain (other parts from reference TRBV29-1 and TRBJ1-2): SAVISQKPSRDICQRGTSLTIQCQVDSQVTMMFWYRQQPGQSLTLIATANQGSEATYESGFVIDKFPISRPNLTFSTLTVSNMSPEDSSIYLCSVDLLGTGEDGYTFGSGTRLTVV.

This chain links TRBV18 with TRBJ2-3; TRBD2 might be the D (5 bases). The germline CDR1 and CDR2 sequences are KGHSH and LQKENI. The CDR3 covers 16 residues. V dropped 0 bases and J dropped 1 base, with 11 bases sitting between them. CDR3 amino acids: CASSPPGSRGTDTQYF. CDR3 bases: TGTGCCAGCTCACCACCGGGGTCGCGGGGCACAGATACGCAGTATTTT. The complete variable domain, with remaining parts taken from reference TRBV18 and TRBJ2-3, reads NAGVMQNPRHLVRRRGQEARLRCSPMKGHSHVYWYRQLPEEGLKFMVYLQKENIIDESGMPKERFSAEFPKEGPSILRIQQVVRGDSAAYFCASSPPGSRGTDTQYFGPGTRLTVL.

The chain is built from TRBV6-6 and TRBJ2-1; TRBD2 matches 12 bases. The CDR3 has 16 amino acids. Germline V CDR1 and CDR2: MNHNY, SVGAGI (reference sequence). V trimming: 8 bases; J trimming: 7 bases; junction bases outside the gene matches: 12. The CDR3 nucleotides are TGTGCCAGCGGACTAGCGGGAAGCGGGGGTTGGAATGAGCAGTTCTTC. Its protein is CASGLAGSGGWNEQFF.

The V call is TRBV6-5, the J call TRBJ1-1, with 10 bases that match TRBD1. The V gene's germline CDR1 is MNHEY and CDR2 SVGAGI. V lost 4 bases to trimming and J lost 6 bases; unmatched junction nucleotides: 5. The CDR3 runs to 14 residues. CDR3 region: CASSSLTGGPEAFF. The DNA of the CDR3 is TGTGCCAGCAGTTCCCTGACAGGGGGCCCTGAAGCTTTCTTT.

This clone appeared once. As DNA, the CDR3 is TGCAGTGCCAAGAGTACCTATGGCTACACCTTC. This encodes CSAKSTYGYTF. The chain couples TRBV20-1 to TRBJ1-2; no clear D. Deletions cut 6 bases from V and 4 bases from J, with 9 bases between. Germline V CDR1 and CDR2: DFQATT, SNEGSKA (reference sequence). The CDR3 consists of 11 residues.

This chain links TRBV9 with TRBJ2-7, with 11 bases matching TRBD2. The CDR3 loop spans 16 amino acids. The germline V gene encodes CDR1 SGDLS and CDR2 YYNGEE. The ends lost 4 bases at V and 1 base at J; junction bases unmatched: 7. The DNA of the CDR3 is TGTGCCAGCAGCCCACGACTAGCGGGGACATCCTACGAGCAGTACTTC. Translating it yields CASSPRLAGTSYEQYF.

The count of this clone is one. V usage is TRBV16 and J usage is TRBJ1-1; the D is unclear. This CDR3 is built from 14 residues. V dropped 0 bases and J dropped 5 bases, with 10 bases sitting between them. Germline CDR1 and CDR2: KGHSY and FQNENV. CDR3 DNA: TGTGCCAGCAGCCAATCGGGTGGGGAGACTGAAGCTTTCTTT. Its translation: CASSQSGGETEAFF.

CDR3 nucleotide sequence: TGTGCCAGCAGGCCGGGGGGGATGGGCAATCAGCCCCAGCATTTT. Amino acid sequence: CASRPGGMGNQPQHF. V usage is TRBV7-2 and J usage is TRBJ1-5, with a tentative D call TRBD1 (5 bases). CDR1 and CDR2 from the germline V gene are SGHTA and FQGNSA. Trimming stripped 6 bases from V and 2 bases from J, with 14 bases between. The length of the CDR3 is 15 residues.

V is TRBV28 and J is TRBJ2-3; 12 nucleotides line up with TRBD2. CDR1 MDHEN and CDR2 SYDVKM come from the germline V gene. The CDR3 consists of 15 residues. Losses at the gene ends were 7 bases for V and 6 bases for J; bases not matched to a gene: 8. CDR3 sequence: CASTGLAGWGDTQYF. The CDR3 DNA is TGTGCCAGCACCGGACTAGCGGGATGGGGGGATACGCAGTATTTT. Combining the CDR3 with reference TRBV28 and TRBJ2-3 gives the whole variable domain DVKVTQSSRYLVKRTGEKVFLECVQDMDHENMFWYRQDPGLGLRLIYFSYDVKMKEKGDIPEGYSVSREKKERFSLILESASTNQTSMYLCASTGLAGWGDTQYFGPGTRLTVL.

This clone was observed a handful of times. This sequence joins TRBV9 and TRBJ2-3; 8 nucleotides match TRBD2. In germline, CDR1 is SGDLS, CDR2 YYNGEE. There are 14 residues in the CDR3. Unmatched junction bases numbered 5, after V lost 4 bases and J lost 4 bases. The CDR3 DNA is TGTGCCAGCAGCCTTAGCGGGAAGTCAGATACGCAGTATTTT. Amino acid sequence: CASSLSGKSDTQYF. The variable domain in full, with the rest retrieved from reference TRBV9 and TRBJ2-3, is DSGVTQTPKHLITATGQRVTLRCSPRSGDLSVYWYQQSLDQGLQFLIQYYNGEERAKGNILERFSAQQFPDLHSELNLSSLELGDSALYFCASSLSGKSDTQYFGPGTRLTVL.

V is TRBV7-2 and J is TRBJ2-1, with 7 bases lining up with TRBD1. The CDR3 consists of 15 residues. The J segment lost 8 bases and the V segment lost 4 bases, leaving 11 bases of the junction unmatched. Germline assignment: CDR1 SGHTA and CDR2 FQGNSA. The CDR3 DNA follows: TGTGCCAGCAGCTACGACAGGGTCACGTTCGATGAGCAGTTCTTC. As protein: CASSYDRVTFDEQFF. The full variable domain, in which reference TRBV7-2 and TRBJ2-1 provide the parts outside the CDR3, is GAGVSQSPSNKVTEKGKDVELRCDPISGHTALYWYRQSLGQGLEFLIYFQGNSAPDKSGLPSDRFSAERTGGSVSTLTIQRTQQEDSAVYLCASSYDRVTFDEQFFGPGTRLTVL.